These 9 T cell receptor beta chains originate from one sample sequenced in a study of T cells expressing NK-cell markers. TCRdb reprocessed the 5' RACE reads and stores each CDR3 protein as one record, lacking DNA. In all, the sample yields approximately 110,000 distinct CDR3 sequences. Sequenced material: blood T cells: a sorted CD56 or NKG2C T cell subset, CD4+ or CD8+ T cells, or bulk PBMC T cells (not recorded which). Receptors were obtained from a woman aged 18 to 75 in good health.

The chain carries TRBV7-2 and TRBJ2-3; TCRdb designates TRBD2, a call that cannot be tested without DNA. The CDR3 has 16 amino acids. The germline V gene has CDR1 SGHTA and CDR2 FQGNSA. CDR3 sequence reads: CASSLVLGGGTDTQYF.

The V gene is TRBV4-2, the J gene TRBJ2-5. The CDR3 extends over 14 amino acids. The germline V gene encodes CDR1 LGHNA and CDR2 YNFKEQ. This CDR3 is CASSQENSQETQYF.

V is TRBV10-2 and J is TRBJ2-2; the D call of TRBD2 rests on TCRdb alone, since no DNA is present to check it. The germline CDR1 and CDR2 sequences are WSHSY and SAAADI. The CDR3 length is 17 residues. CDR3: CASSDPSGGAGTGELFF.

J is TRBJ2-2 and V is TRBV5-4; lacking DNA, the TRBD2 call made by TCRdb goes unchecked. Germline CDR1 and CDR2: SGHNT and YYREEE (reference sequence). CDR3 length equals 15 residues. The CDR3 loop reads CASSRERPHTGELFF.

V is TRBV7-9 and J is TRBJ2-7; the TCRdb call, TRBD1, lacks DNA for checking. The germline V gene encodes CDR1 SEHNR and CDR2 FQNEAQ (reference sequence). This CDR3 comprises 17 residues. The CDR3 loop is CASSLGPLDSTTGEQYF.

The chain recombines TRBV5-4 with TRBJ2-3. In germline, CDR1 is SGHNT, CDR2 YYREEE (reference sequence). The CDR3 has 16 amino acids. CDR3 region: CASSLGLQILTDTQYF.

The chain is built from TRBV27 and TRBJ1-4; with no DNA, the TCRdb D assignment of TRBD1 cannot be verified. The CDR3 runs to 13 residues. The germline gives CDR1 MNHEY, CDR2 SMNVEV (reference sequence). The CDR3 is CASGLGGLKKLFF.

The chain joins TRBV6-5 to TRBJ1-4; TCRdb lists TRBD1, though no DNA is available to test this call. The CDR3 covers 15 residues. Germline V gene data show CDR1 as MNHEY and CDR2 as SVGAGI. The CDR3 sequence: CASSYGGATNEKLFF.

V gene TRBV4-3 combines with J gene TRBJ2-1; without DNA, the TCRdb call of TRBD1 cannot be checked. CDR1 is LGHNA and CDR2 is YSLEER in the germline V gene. The CDR3 has 15 amino acids. CDR3 amino acids: CASSQDRTGYNEQFF.